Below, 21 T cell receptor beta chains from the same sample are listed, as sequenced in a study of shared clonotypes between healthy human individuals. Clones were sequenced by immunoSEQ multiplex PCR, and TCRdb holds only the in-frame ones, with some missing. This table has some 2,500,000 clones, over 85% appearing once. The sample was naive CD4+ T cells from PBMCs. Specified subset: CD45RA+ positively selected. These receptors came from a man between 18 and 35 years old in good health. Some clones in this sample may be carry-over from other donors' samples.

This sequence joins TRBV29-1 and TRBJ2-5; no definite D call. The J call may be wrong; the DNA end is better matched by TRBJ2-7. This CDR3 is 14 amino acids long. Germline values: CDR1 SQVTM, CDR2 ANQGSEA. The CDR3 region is CSVSSRAGTYEQYF. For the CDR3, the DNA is TGCAGCGTTTCATCTCGGGCCGGAACCTACGAGCAGTACTTC.

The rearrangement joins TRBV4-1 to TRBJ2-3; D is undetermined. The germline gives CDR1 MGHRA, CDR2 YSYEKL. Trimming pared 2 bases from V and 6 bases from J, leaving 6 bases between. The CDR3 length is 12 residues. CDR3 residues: CASSQPRDTQYF. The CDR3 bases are TGCGCCAGCAGCCAACCAAGGGATACGCAGTATTTT.

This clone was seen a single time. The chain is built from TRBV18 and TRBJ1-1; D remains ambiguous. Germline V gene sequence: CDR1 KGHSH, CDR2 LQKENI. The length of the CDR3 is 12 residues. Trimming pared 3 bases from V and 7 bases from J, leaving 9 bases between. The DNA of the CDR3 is TGTGCCAGCTCACCCTCCCTGGGTGAAGCTTTCTTT. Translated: CASSPSLGEAFF.

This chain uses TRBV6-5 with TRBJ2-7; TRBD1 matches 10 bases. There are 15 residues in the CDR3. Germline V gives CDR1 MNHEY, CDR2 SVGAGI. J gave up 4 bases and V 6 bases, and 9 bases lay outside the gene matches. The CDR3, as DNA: TGTGCCAGCAGAACGAGCCGGGACAGGGGATACGAGCAGTACTTC. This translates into CASRTSRDRGYEQYF.

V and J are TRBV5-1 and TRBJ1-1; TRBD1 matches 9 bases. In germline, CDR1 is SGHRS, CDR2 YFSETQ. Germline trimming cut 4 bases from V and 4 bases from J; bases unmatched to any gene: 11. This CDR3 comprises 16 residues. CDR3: CASSRRDRAGITEAFF. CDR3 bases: TGCGCCAGCAGCCGGCGGGACAGGGCGGGGATCACTGAAGCTTTCTTT.

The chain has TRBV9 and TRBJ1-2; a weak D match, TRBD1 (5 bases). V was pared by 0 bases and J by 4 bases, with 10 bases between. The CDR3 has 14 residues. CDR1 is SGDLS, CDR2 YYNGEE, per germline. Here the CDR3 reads CASSVGRGTYGYTF. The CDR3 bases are TGTGCCAGCAGCGTAGGGCGGGGGACCTATGGCTACACCTTC.

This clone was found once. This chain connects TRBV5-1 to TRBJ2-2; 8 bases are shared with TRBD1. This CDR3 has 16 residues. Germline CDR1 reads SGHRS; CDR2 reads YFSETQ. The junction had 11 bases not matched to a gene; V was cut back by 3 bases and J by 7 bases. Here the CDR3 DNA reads TGCGCCAGCAGCTCTGGGACAGGCTATCCGGGCGGGGAGCTGTTTTTT. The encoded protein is CASSSGTGYPGGELFF.

The CDR3 nucleotides read TGTGCCAGCAGCGTAGGCCCCACGTCCGATGAGCAGTTCTTC. Encoded protein: CASSVGPTSDEQFF. V usage is TRBV9 and J usage is TRBJ2-1, with D hard to call. Trimming removed 0 bases from V and 8 bases from J, with 12 bases in between. The length of the CDR3 is 14 residues. CDR1 is SGDLS, CDR2 YYNGEE, per germline.

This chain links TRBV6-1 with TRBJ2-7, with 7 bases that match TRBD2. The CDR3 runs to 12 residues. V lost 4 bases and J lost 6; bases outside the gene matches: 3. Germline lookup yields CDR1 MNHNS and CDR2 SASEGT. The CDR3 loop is CASSGTRAEQYF. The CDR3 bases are TGTGCCAGCAGTGGGACTAGGGCCGAGCAGTACTTC.

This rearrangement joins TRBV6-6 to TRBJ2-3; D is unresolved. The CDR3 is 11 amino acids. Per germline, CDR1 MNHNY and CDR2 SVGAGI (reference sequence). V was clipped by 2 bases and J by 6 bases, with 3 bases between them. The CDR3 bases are TGTGCCAGCAGTTACGACGATACGCAGTATTTT. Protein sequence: CASSYDDTQYF.

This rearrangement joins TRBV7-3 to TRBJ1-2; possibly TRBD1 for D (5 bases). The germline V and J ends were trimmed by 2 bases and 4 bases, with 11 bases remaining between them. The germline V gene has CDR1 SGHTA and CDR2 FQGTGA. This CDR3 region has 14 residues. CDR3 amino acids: CASSLGGAGYGYTF. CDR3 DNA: TGTGCCAGCAGCTTAGGAGGGGCCGGCTATGGCTACACCTTC.

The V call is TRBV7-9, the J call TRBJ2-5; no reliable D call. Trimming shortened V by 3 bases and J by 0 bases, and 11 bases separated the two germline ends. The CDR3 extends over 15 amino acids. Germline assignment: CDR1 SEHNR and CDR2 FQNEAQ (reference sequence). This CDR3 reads CASSFYGGNQETQYF. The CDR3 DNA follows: TGTGCCAGCAGCTTCTATGGCGGTAACCAAGAGACCCAGTACTTC.

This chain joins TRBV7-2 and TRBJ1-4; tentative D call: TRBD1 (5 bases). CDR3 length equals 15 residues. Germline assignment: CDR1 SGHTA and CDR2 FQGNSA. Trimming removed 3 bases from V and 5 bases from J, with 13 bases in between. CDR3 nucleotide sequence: TGTGCCAGCAGCTTTAGCGGGACTGGGAATGAAAAACTGTTTTTT. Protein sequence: CASSFSGTGNEKLFF.

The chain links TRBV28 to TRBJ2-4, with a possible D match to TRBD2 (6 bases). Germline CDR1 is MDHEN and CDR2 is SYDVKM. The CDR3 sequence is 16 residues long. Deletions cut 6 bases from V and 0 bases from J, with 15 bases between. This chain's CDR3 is CASSSPGGVAKNIQYF. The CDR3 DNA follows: TGTGCCAGCAGCTCCCCCGGGGGAGTAGCCAAAAACATTCAGTACTTC.

CDR3 sequence (DNA): TGCGCCAGCAGTAGGGGACTGGTAAGCACAGATACGCAGTATTTT. Amino acids: CASSRGLVSTDTQYF. The chain carries TRBV5-1 and TRBJ2-3; the D gene is possibly TRBD2 (6 bases). CDR3 size: 15 residues. Trimming removed 5 bases at V and 0 bases at J, with 13 bases between. Germline lookup yields CDR1 SGHRS and CDR2 YFSETQ.

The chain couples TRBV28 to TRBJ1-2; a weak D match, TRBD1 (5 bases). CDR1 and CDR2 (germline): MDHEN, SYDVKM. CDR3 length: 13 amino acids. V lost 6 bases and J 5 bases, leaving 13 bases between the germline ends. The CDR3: CASSRDGIYGYTF. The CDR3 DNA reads TGTGCCAGCAGCCGGGACGGTATTTATGGCTACACCTTC.

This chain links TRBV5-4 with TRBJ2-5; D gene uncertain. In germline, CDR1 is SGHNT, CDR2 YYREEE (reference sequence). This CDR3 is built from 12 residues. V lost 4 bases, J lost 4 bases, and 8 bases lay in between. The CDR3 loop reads CASSVGLETQYF. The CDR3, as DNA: TGTGCCAGCAGCGTTGGGCTAGAGACCCAGTACTTC.

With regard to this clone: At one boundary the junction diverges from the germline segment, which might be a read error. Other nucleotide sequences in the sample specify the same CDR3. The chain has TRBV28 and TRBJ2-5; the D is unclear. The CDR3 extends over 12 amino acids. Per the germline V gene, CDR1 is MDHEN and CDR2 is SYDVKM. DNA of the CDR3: TGTGCCAGCAGCTTATTCCGGGAGACCCAGTACTTC. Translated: CASSLFRETQYF.

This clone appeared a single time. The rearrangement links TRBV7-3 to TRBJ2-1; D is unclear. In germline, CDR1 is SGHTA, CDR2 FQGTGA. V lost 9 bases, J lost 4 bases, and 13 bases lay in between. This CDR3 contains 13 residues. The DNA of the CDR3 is TGTGCCAGTTCTATCCCACCGTACAATGAGCAGTTCTTC. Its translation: CASSIPPYNEQFF. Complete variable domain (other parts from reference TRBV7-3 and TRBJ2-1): GAGVSQTPSNKVTEKGKYVELRCDPISGHTALYWYRQSLGQGPEFLIYFQGTGAADDSGLPNDRFFAVRPEGSVSTLKIQRTERGDSAVYLCASSIPPYNEQFFGPGTRLTVL.

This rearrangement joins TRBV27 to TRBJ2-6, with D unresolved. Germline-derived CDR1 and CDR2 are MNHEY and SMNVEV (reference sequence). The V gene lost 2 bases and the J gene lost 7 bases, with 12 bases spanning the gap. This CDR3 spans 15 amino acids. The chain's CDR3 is CASSLGTLVANVLTF. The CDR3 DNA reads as TGTGCCAGCAGTTTAGGTACACTTGTAGCCAACGTCCTGACTTTC.

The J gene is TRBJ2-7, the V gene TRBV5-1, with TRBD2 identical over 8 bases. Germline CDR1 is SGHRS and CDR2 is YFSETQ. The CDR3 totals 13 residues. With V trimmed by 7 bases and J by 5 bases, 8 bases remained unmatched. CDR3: CASGGGRINEQYF. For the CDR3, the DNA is TGCGCCAGCGGAGGCGGGAGGATCAACGAGCAGTACTTC.